This T cell receptor beta chain was obtained from a study of T cell repertoires in cytomegalovirus infection. Study outcomes and limitations: The ex vivo response was dominated by HLA-C-restricted CMV-specific TCR beta clonotypes.

For this clonotype: What it recognizes is unknown.

TCRdb redid the calling of the reads with MiXCR, one entry per CDR3 protein. The sample yields around 630,000 distinct CDR3 sequences, about 24% seen once. Germline V lookup: CDR1 SNHLY, CDR2 FYNNEI. This CDR3 has 15 residues. V trimming: 3 bases; J trimming: 2 bases; junction bases outside the gene matches: 6. The sample comprised CD8+ T cells from PBMCs. The receptor was derived from a human donor in good health (CMV status not recorded). Some clones in this sample may be carry-over from other donors' samples. The chain links TRBV2 to TRBJ2-7; 8 nucleotides line up with TRBD2. The CDR3 nucleotides are TGTGCCAGCAGTGACCCAGCGGGGGATGCCTACGAGCAGTACGTC. Its translation: CASSDPAGDAYEQYV.